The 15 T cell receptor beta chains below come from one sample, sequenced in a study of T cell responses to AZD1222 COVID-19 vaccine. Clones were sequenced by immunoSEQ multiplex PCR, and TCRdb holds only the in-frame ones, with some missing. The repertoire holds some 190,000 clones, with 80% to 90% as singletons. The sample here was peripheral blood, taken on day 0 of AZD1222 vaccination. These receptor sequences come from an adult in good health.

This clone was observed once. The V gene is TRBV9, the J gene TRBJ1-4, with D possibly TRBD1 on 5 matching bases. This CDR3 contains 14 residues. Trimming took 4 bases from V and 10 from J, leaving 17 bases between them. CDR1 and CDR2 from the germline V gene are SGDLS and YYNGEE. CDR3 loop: CASSPTTALGKLFF. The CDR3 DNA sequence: TGTGCCAGCAGCCCGACGACAGCTCTAGGAAAACTGTTTTTT.

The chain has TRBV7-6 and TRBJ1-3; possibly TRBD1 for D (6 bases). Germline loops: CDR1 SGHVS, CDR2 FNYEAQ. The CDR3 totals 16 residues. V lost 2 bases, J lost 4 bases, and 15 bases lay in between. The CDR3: CASSLRQDTRGNTIYF. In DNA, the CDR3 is TGTGCCAGCAGCTTAAGACAGGACACGCGCGGAAACACCATATATTTT.

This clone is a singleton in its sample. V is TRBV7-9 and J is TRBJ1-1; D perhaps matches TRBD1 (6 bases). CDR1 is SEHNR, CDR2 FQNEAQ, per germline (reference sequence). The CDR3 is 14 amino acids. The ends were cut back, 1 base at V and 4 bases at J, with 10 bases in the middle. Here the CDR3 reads CASSLVQGPTEAFF. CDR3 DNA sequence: TGTGCCAGCAGCTTAGTTCAGGGGCCCACTGAAGCTTTCTTT.

CDR3 bases: TGTGCCAGTAGTATTTTAGCGGGGGTGTCCTTTTACAATGAGCAGTTCTTC. Residues: CASSILAGVSFYNEQFF. The rearrangement uses TRBV19 and TRBJ2-1, with 9 positions matching TRBD2. The CDR3 has 17 amino acids. The J segment lost 4 bases and the V segment lost 3 bases, leaving 10 bases of the junction unmatched. Germline V gene data show CDR1 as LNHDA and CDR2 as SQIVND (reference sequence).

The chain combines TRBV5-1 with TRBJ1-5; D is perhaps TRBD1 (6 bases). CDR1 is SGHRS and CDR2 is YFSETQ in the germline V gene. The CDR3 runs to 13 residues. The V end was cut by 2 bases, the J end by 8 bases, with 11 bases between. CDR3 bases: TGCGCCAGCAGCTTACGCAGGGGTGAGCCCCAGCATTTT. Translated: CASSLRRGEPQHF.

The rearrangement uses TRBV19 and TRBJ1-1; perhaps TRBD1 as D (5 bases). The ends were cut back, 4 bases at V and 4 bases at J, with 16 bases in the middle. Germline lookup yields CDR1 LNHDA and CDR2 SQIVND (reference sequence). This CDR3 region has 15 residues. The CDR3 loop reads CASSTPQGGATEAFF. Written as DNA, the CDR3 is TGTGCCAGTAGTACCCCCCAGGGAGGGGCCACTGAAGCTTTCTTT. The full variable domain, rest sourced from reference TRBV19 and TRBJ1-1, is DGGITQSPKYLFRKEGQNVTLSCEQNLNHDAMYWYRQDPGQGLRLIYYSQIVNDFQKGDIAEGYSVSREKKESFPLTVTSAQKNPTAFYLCASSTPQGGATEAFFGQGTRLTVV.

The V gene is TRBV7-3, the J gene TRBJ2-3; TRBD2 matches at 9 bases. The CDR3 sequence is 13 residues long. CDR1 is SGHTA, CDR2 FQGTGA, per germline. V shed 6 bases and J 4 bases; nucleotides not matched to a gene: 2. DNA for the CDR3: TGTGCCAGCAGTGGACTAGCGTCAGATACGCAGTATTTT. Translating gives CASSGLASDTQYF. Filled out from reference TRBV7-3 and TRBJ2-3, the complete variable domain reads GAGVSQTPSNKVTEKGKYVELRCDPISGHTALYWYRQSLGQGPEFLIYFQGTGAADDSGLPNDRFFAVRPEGSVSTLKIQRTERGDSAVYLCASSGLASDTQYFGPGTRLTVL.

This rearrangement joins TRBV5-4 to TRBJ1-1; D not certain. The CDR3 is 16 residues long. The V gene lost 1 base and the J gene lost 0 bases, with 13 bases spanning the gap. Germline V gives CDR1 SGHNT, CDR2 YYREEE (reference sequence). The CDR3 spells CASSLSARVMNTEAFF. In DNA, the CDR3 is TGTGCCAGCAGCTTGTCCGCCAGAGTTATGAACACTGAAGCTTTCTTT.

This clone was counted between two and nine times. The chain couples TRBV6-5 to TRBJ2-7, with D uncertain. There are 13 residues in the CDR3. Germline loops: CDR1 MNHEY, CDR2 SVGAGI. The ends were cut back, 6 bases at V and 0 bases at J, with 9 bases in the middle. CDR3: CASSVGDSYEQYV. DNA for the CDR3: TGTGCCAGCAGCGTAGGTGACTCCTACGAGCAGTACGTC.

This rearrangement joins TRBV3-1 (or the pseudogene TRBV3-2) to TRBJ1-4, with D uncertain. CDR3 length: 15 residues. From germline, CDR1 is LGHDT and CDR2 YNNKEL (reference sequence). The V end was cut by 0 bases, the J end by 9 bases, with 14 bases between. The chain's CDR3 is CASSQDPSLGKKLFF. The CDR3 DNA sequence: TGTGCCAGCAGCCAAGACCCTTCTCTAGGCAAAAAACTGTTTTTT.

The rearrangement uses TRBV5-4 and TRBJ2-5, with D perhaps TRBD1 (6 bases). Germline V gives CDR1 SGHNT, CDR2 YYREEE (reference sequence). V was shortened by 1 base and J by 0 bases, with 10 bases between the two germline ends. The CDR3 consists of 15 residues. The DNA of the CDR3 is TGTGCCAGCAGCTTGTTCCCAGGGGACCAAGAGACCCAGTACTTC. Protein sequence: CASSLFPGDQETQYF.

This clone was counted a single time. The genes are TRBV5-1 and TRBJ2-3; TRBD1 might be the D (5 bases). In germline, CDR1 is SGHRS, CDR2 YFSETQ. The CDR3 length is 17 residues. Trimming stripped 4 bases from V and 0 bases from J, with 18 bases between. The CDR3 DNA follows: TGCGCCAGCAGCCCGGGCTGGTACAGGCAAAGCACAGATACGCAGTATTTT. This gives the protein CASSPGWYRQSTDTQYF.

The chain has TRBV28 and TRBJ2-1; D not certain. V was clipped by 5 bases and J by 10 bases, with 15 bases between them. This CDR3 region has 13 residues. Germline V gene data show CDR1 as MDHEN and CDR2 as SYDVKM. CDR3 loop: CASSHGDGREQFF. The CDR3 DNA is TGTGCCAGCAGTCACGGCGACGGACGGGAGCAGTTCTTC.

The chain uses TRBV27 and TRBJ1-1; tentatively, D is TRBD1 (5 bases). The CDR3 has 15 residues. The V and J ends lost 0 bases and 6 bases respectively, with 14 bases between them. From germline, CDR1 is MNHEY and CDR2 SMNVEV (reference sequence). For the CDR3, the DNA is TGTGCCAGCAGTTTATCGCCAGAGGGACTTGCTGAAGCTTTCTTT. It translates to CASSLSPEGLAEAFF.

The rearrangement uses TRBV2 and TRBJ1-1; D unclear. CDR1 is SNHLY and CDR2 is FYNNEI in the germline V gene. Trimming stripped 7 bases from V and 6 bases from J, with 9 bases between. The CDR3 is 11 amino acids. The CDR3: CASKLVSEAFF. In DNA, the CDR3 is TGTGCCAGCAAATTGGTGTCTGAAGCTTTCTTT.